This T cell receptor (beta chain) was recovered during a study of blood T cell repertoires in COVID-19. Study-wide background: Sites across the United States, Italy and Spain contributed samples from acute and convalescent COVID-19. Sources were T cells, B-cell-depleted T cells, or PBMCs; the material itself was cDNA or gDNA.

CDR3 length: 13 residues. V lost 6 bases and J lost 4, with 11 bases in between. Germline V lookup: CDR1 LGHDT, CDR2 YNNKEL (reference sequence). Original processing methods: Amplified reference gene primers provided the basis for estimating nucleated cell counts. TCRdb's copy holds only in-frame clones and misses some; the assay was immunoSEQ multiplex PCR. V and J calls plus clone size are reproduced from that table; the DNA served to infer D and trimming. The sample records 55,000 to 95,000 clones, roughly 79% being singletons. The rearrangement joins TRBV3-1 (or the pseudogene TRBV3-2) to TRBJ2-3; no clear D. The sequence derives from a woman in her seventies with acute or convalescent COVID-19. The sequenced material came from peripheral blood. The CDR3 is CASRPMGADTQYF. CDR3 DNA sequence: TGTGCCAGCAGACCTATGGGCGCAGATACGCAGTATTTT.